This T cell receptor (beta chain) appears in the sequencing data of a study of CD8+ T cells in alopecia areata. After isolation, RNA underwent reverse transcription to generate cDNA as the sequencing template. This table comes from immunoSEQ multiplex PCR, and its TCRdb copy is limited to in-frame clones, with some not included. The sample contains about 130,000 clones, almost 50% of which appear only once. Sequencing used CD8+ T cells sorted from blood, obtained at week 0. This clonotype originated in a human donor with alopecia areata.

The CDR3 DNA reads TGTGCCAGCAGCTTACAACAGGGGGAGAACACTGAAGCTTTCTTT. It translates to CASSLQQGENTEAFF. The chain couples TRBV7-9 to TRBJ1-1; 8 positions match TRBD1. The germline CDR1 and CDR2 sequences are SEHNR and FQNEAQ (reference sequence). Trimming took 2 bases from V and 1 from J; bases not matched to a gene: 3. The CDR3 runs to 15 residues.